This TCR beta chain comes out of a study of blood T cell repertoires in COVID-19 (dated by TCRdb to the early 2020s). Looking at the study overall: Samples covering the acute and convalescent phases of COVID-19 were provided by collaborators in the United States, Italy and Spain. The prospective study material was composed of cDNA or gDNA derived from T cells, B-cell-depleted T cells, or PBMCs. Deeply sampled blood TCRbeta repertoires from subjects exposed to, actively infected with, or recovered from COVID-19 were included in the dataset. A freely available public database, intended as a resource for researchers studying the immune response to SARS-CoV-2, is where the repertoires were released. The samples were drawn from the first 160 participants of the ongoing ImmuneRACE study and from some 1,300 subjects provided by 6 global collaborators. The sample metadata nearly always contained a de-identified subject ID, COVID-19 status, age in years and sex. HLA class I and class II types, where available, came from metadata supplied by the sample provider rather than from assay-based typing. Overall results and qualifications from the work: Clinical and demographic metadata were provided uncurated, with the amount varying by source and participant.

TCRbeta CDR3 regions were amplified from genomic DNA by means of the immunoSEQ Assay, a bias-controlled multiplex PCR. Concerning the study's data processing: The number of nucleated cells in each sample was estimated from the amplification of reference gene primers within the assay. Sequence reads were collapsed and filtered to measure the absolute abundance of every unique TCRbeta CDR3 rearrangement. For each sample, productive Simpson clonality was calculated as the square root of Simpson's diversity index across productive rearrangements. TCRdb took over this immuneACCESS table, retaining in-frame rearrangements with V and J assigned. Such tables are incomplete; in checked studies, under half of the missing clones stem from an unresolved V gene, and the remainder is unexplained. Clone size and the V and J calls come from that table; the DNA yielded D and trimming. In all, the sample holds roughly 120,000 clones, and roughly 88% of those were seen once. Of the sample, 0.7% to 0.9% is held by the ten largest clones.

V loses 2 bases of germline sequence and J loses 3 bases, and the interval between the two ends is 4 bases. The CDR3, cysteine through phenylalanine, is 11 amino acids long. Only CDR3 DNA remains: 33 bases, in frame from the first base. As encoded in the germline V gene (reference sequence), CDR1 is DFQATT while CDR2 is SNEGSKA. Each collaborating institution followed its own protocols to collect whole blood in K2EDTA tubes. Collaborator samples were shipped for TCRbeta analysis as frozen whole blood, isolated PBMCs, or DNA extracted from either sample type. Comments on this clone: The antigen it binds to is not known. Base qualities are not provided; no much larger clone lies one nucleotide away.

Recombination linked TRBV20-1 to TRBJ1-2, with no confident D gene call. The source of this sequence is a woman in her forties or fifties with active or convalescent COVID-19. Sequenced input: peripheral blood. The DNA reads as follows: TGCAGTGCTAGACAGGACTATGGCTACACCTTC. This yields the protein CSARQDYGYTF.